This T cell receptor beta chain was retrieved from a study of identical twins. Study-wide findings and caveats: Abundant beta clonotypes from cord blood had fewer insertions, unlike memory repertoires, which showed none.

From the 5' RACE reads, TCRdb called clonotypes with MiXCR, one entry per CDR3 protein. The top ten clones hold just over 7% of a sample with 300,000 to 400,000 distinct CDR3 sequences, about 12% of them seen once. As to this clonotype: Its antigen is unidentified.

The same data also contributed to another study, on yellow fever vaccine responses in identical twins.

Sequenced: CD8+ T cells sorted from blood. The sequence came from a woman aged 18-29 years in good health.

CDR3 in DNA: TGTGCCAGCAGCGTAGGTGGGGGGGCCCAGAACACCGGGGAGCTGTTTTTT. Translating gives CASSVGGGAQNTGELFF. The gene calls are TRBV9 and TRBJ2-2; a weak D match, TRBD2 (7 bases). The CDR3 has 17 amino acids. Trimming shortened V by 0 bases and J by 1 base, and 13 bases separated the two germline ends. Per the germline V gene, CDR1 is SGDLS and CDR2 is YYNGEE.